The 20 T cell receptor beta chains in this list originate from one sample, sequenced in a study of PD-L1 blockade in urothelial cancer. The assay was immunoSEQ multiplex PCR, and TCRdb's table has in-frame clones only and misses some. The sample yields roughly 25,000 clones, approximately 88% seen once. The source material was PBMCs, sampled around atezolizumab (anti-PD-L1) treatment. All receptors come from a man aged 65-85 years with urothelial cancer.

The V call is TRBV9, the J call TRBJ2-7; D perhaps matches TRBD1 (6 bases). This CDR3 has 14 amino acids. The V end lost 3 bases, the J end lost 2 bases, and 12 bases lay between the germline ends. Germline V gives CDR1 SGDLS, CDR2 YYNGEE. In nucleotides, the CDR3 is TGTGCCAGCAGCGCAAGGGACACCCCCTACGAGCAGTACTTC. This gives the protein CASSARDTPYEQYF.

In this sample, this clone is medium-sized (0.01 to 0.1%). The rearrangement links TRBV11-2 to TRBJ2-1; 16 bases fit TRBD2. Losses at the gene ends were 5 bases for V and 6 bases for J; bases not matched to a gene: 10. Germline CDR1 reads SGHAT; CDR2 reads FQNNGV. This CDR3 has 18 residues. CDR3 protein: CASSPGTSGRVFSNEQFF. The CDR3 region has the DNA TGTGCCAGCAGCCCCGGGACTAGCGGGAGGGTTTTTTCCAATGAGCAGTTCTTC.

This clone was recorded only once. The chain uses TRBV5-4 and TRBJ2-7; tentative D call: TRBD2 (6 bases). In germline, CDR1 is SGHNT, CDR2 YYREEE (reference sequence). There are 14 residues in the CDR3. Trimming shortened V by 5 bases and J by 5 bases, and 17 bases separated the two germline ends. CDR3 in amino acids: CASSPRLAPNEQYF. CDR3 nucleotide sequence: TGTGCCAGCAGTCCCAGGCTAGCGCCAAACGAGCAGTACTTC.

The chain couples TRBV10-3 to TRBJ2-7; TRBD2 agrees at 9 bases. The ends lost 6 bases at V and 0 bases at J; junction bases unmatched: 0. Germline values: CDR1 ENHRY, CDR2 SYGVKD. The CDR3 extends over 13 amino acids. CDR3 coding DNA: TGTGCCATCAGGACTAGCGGCTCCTACGAGCAGTACTTC. This gives the protein CAIRTSGSYEQYF.

The chain combines TRBV19 with TRBJ1-2, with 9 nucleotides matching TRBD1. Germline V lookup: CDR1 LNHDA, CDR2 SQIVND (reference sequence). With V trimmed by 0 bases and J by 7 bases, 9 bases remained unmatched. The CDR3 contains 16 residues. CDR3 nucleotides: TGTGCCAGTAGTATAGACAGGCCGGGACAGGGATCTGGCTACACCTTC. It is translated as CASSIDRPGQGSGYTF.

The V gene is TRBV6-5, the J gene TRBJ1-6; TRBD1 might be the D (5 bases). The CDR3 totals 16 residues. V was clipped by 4 bases and J by 2 bases, with 12 bases between them. The germline V gene has CDR1 MNHEY and CDR2 SVGAGI. CDR3 sequence: CASSSGPTAYNSPLHF. The CDR3 DNA reads TGTGCCAGCAGTTCAGGGCCAACAGCCTATAATTCACCCCTCCACTTT.

The genes are TRBV30 and TRBJ2-3; TRBD1 agrees at 8 bases. The J segment lost 2 bases and the V segment lost 5 bases, leaving 3 bases of the junction unmatched. There are 13 residues in the CDR3. CDR1 and CDR2 from the germline V gene are GTSNPN and SVGIG (reference sequence). The DNA for the CDR3 is TGTGCCTGGGCGGGACAGGCCACAGATACGCAGTATTTT. The encoded protein is CAWAGQATDTQYF.

The rearrangement joins TRBV5-1 to TRBJ2-7, with 7 bases matching TRBD2. The V segment lost 0 bases and the J segment 6 bases; nucleotides outside the gene matches: 0. This CDR3 is built from 12 residues. Per germline, CDR1 SGHRS and CDR2 YFSETQ. The CDR3 reads CASSLAGGEQYF. CDR3 bases: TGCGCCAGCAGCTTGGCGGGGGGCGAGCAGTACTTC.

The gene calls are TRBV6-5 and TRBJ2-1; D is undetermined. CDR1 is MNHEY and CDR2 is SVGAGI in the germline V gene. This CDR3 is built from 14 residues. With 6 bases removed from V and 2 bases from J, the gap between germline ends came to 11 bases. CDR3 nucleotides: TGTGCCAGCAGATTGTATTCTACCTACAATGAGCAGTTCTTC. Its protein product is CASRLYSTYNEQFF.

The chain employs TRBV19 and TRBJ1-5, with a possible D match to TRBD1 (6 bases). This CDR3 comprises 16 residues. Between the trimmed V and J ends, which lost 5 bases and 0 bases, there was a span of 14 bases. CDR1 LNHDA and CDR2 SQIVND come from the germline V gene (reference sequence). CDR3 amino acids: CASSGQQGDSNQPQHF. The CDR3 nucleotides are TGTGCCAGTAGTGGGCAACAGGGAGATAGCAATCAGCCCCAGCATTTT.

CDR3 in amino acids: CASSLRTGGPYNEQFF. The CDR3 DNA is TGCGCCAGCAGCCTTCGGACGGGAGGGCCCTACAATGAGCAGTTCTTC. This sequence joins TRBV5-1 and TRBJ2-1; 8 bases align to TRBD2. Trimming took 4 bases from V and 2 from J; bases not matched to a gene: 8. This CDR3 is 16 amino acids long. Germline V gene lookup returns CDR1 SGHRS and CDR2 YFSETQ.

V is TRBV19 and J is TRBJ2-6, with 9 positions matching TRBD1. The trim removed 7 bases at V and 1 base at J, leaving 11 bases unmatched. The germline V gene has CDR1 LNHDA and CDR2 SQIVND (reference sequence). The CDR3 has 18 residues. The CDR3 is CASMASGTGLSGANVLTF. The DNA of the CDR3 is TGTGCCAGTATGGCCTCCGGGACAGGGTTGTCTGGGGCCAACGTCCTGACTTTC.

The rearrangement joins TRBV14 to TRBJ2-7, with 10 bases identical to TRBD2. CDR3 length: 17 residues. Trimming cost V 4 bases and J 0 bases; bases outside gene matches: 9. Looked up from germline, CDR1 is SGHDN and CDR2 is FVKESK. The CDR3 loop reads CASSRRAGGPSSYEQYF. The DNA for the CDR3 is TGTGCCAGCAGCCGACGAGCGGGAGGGCCCAGCTCCTACGAGCAGTACTTC.

The rearrangement joins TRBV7-2 to TRBJ1-2; tentatively, D is TRBD1 (5 bases). CDR3 length: 13 amino acids. The V and J ends lost 1 base and 4 bases respectively, with 7 bases between them. Germline assignment: CDR1 SGHTA and CDR2 FQGNSA. The CDR3 coding sequence is TGTGCCAGCAGCTTAGGGGGGGGCTATGGCTACACCTTC. Translated, it gives CASSLGGGYGYTF.

This clone was seen a few times. J is TRBJ1-2 and V is TRBV2; perhaps TRBD1 as D (6 bases). This CDR3 contains 14 residues. The germline CDR1 and CDR2 sequences are SNHLY and FYNNEI. V was shortened by 0 bases and J by 8 bases, with 13 bases between the two germline ends. CDR3 DNA: TGTGCCAGCAGTGAAGCGCAGGGGCGAGGAGGCTACACCTTC. Protein sequence: CASSEAQGRGGYTF.

The chain couples TRBV27 to TRBJ1-4; D possibly corresponds to TRBD1 (6 bases). The ends were cut back, 1 base at V and 9 bases at J, with 9 bases in the middle. CDR3 size: 13 residues. Germline loops: CDR1 MNHEY, CDR2 SMNVEV (reference sequence). The DNA for the CDR3 is TGTGCCAGCAGTTTATGGGGGGGCAAAAAACTGTTTTTT. Its translation is CASSLWGGKKLFF.

The rearrangement joins TRBV11-2 to TRBJ1-2; TRBD1 matches at 7 bases. Germline V CDR1 and CDR2: SGHAT, FQNNGV. The CDR3 extends over 16 amino acids. Germline trimming cut 0 bases from V and 5 bases from J; bases unmatched to any gene: 9. The CDR3 coding sequence is TGTGCCAGCAGCTTAGAGCCCCTGCCAGGGGGGTATGGCTACACCTTC. It codes for CASSLEPLPGGYGYTF.

The genes are TRBV7-2 and TRBJ2-7; 7 positions agree with TRBD2. V was clipped by 3 bases and J by 5 bases; unmatched bases: 7. This CDR3 is 14 amino acids long. Germline V gene lookup returns CDR1 SGHTA and CDR2 FQGNSA. The CDR3 DNA reads as TGTGCCAGCAGCTTGATGGCGGGAGATAACGAGCAGTACTTC. Amino acids: CASSLMAGDNEQYF.

V usage is TRBV28 and J usage is TRBJ1-1; no definite D call. The CDR3 covers 13 residues. Looked up from germline, CDR1 is MDHEN and CDR2 is SYDVKM. Trimming left V 10 bases short and J 1 base short, with 13 bases between. CDR3 in DNA: TGTGCCACCCTCTCCCCGGGGAACACTGAAGCTTTCTTT. The encoded protein is CATLSPGNTEAFF.

This clone is a singleton in its sample. The V gene is TRBV19, the J gene TRBJ1-1, with 8 positions matching TRBD1. The CDR3 loop spans 17 amino acids. With 4 bases clipped from V and 4 bases from J, the junction kept 14 bases outside the gene matches. The germline V gene has CDR1 LNHDA and CDR2 SQIVND (reference sequence). The DNA of the CDR3 is TGTGCCAGTAGTACTCCCTCGACAGGGGTCGCGACCACTGAAGCTTTCTTT. This sequence encodes CASSTPSTGVATTEAFF.